Below, 16 T cell receptor beta chains from the same sample are listed, as sequenced in a study of shared clonotypes between healthy human individuals. Assay: immunoSEQ multiplex PCR; the TCRdb copy retains only in-frame clones and omits some. Among roughly 700,000 clones, 90% were seen once, and the ten largest hold about 34%. Sequencing was performed on memory CD8+ T cells from PBMCs. As to subset: CD45RO+ cells pooled with CCR7-negative TemRA cells. These receptors were collected from a man younger than 35 in good health. Some clones in this sample may be carry-over from other donors' samples.

The V and J genes are TRBV7-9 and TRBJ2-5; D is unclear. The CDR3 consists of 15 residues. V dropped 5 bases and J dropped 1 base, with 14 bases sitting between them. Per germline, CDR1 SEHNR and CDR2 FQNEAQ (reference sequence). The CDR3 loop is CASSPPVGSQETQYF. For the CDR3, the DNA is TGTGCCAGCAGCCCCCCCGTGGGCAGCCAAGAGACCCAGTACTTC.

The chain joins TRBV27 to TRBJ2-1; either TRBD1 or TRBD2 may supply D (6 bases each). There are 15 residues in the CDR3. Germline CDR1 reads MNHEY; CDR2 reads SMNVEV (reference sequence). Trimming removed 2 bases at V and 4 bases at J, with 12 bases between. The CDR3 sequence is CASSLGTQGYNEQFF. As DNA, the CDR3 is TGTGCCAGCAGTTTAGGGACTCAGGGGTACAATGAGCAGTTCTTC.

This chain's CDR3 is CASSSLAGVIDTQYF. In nucleotides, the CDR3 is TGTGCCAGCAGCTCACTAGCGGGAGTTATTGATACGCAGTATTTT. This chain uses TRBV7-8 with TRBJ2-3, with 11 nucleotides matching TRBD2. With V trimmed by 4 bases and J by 6 bases, 6 bases remained unmatched. Germline CDR1 and CDR2: SGHVS and FQNEAQ. The CDR3 covers 15 residues.

This chain links TRBV7-9 with TRBJ2-7; D is perhaps TRBD1 (6 bases). With 5 bases removed from V and 1 base from J, the gap between germline ends came to 9 bases. This CDR3 contains 13 residues. The germline CDR1 and CDR2 sequences are SEHNR and FQNEAQ (reference sequence). The CDR3 is CASSNRVSYEQYF. CDR3 nucleotide sequence: TGTGCCAGCAGCAACAGGGTTTCCTACGAGCAGTACTTC.

This rearrangement joins TRBV6-1 to TRBJ2-1, with 13 bases identical to TRBD2. The J segment lost 9 bases and the V segment lost 2 bases, leaving 7 bases of the junction unmatched. The germline CDR1 and CDR2 sequences are MNHNS and SASEGT. The CDR3 spans 16 residues. In DNA form, the CDR3 reads TGTGCCAGCAGTGAACTGACGGGACTAGCGGGGACTGAGCAGTTCTTC. Amino acid sequence: CASSELTGLAGTEQFF.

This chain connects TRBV28 to TRBJ2-6; D ambiguous. CDR1 is MDHEN and CDR2 is SYDVKM in the germline V gene. V was cut by 2 bases and J by 2 bases, with 4 bases left in between. The CDR3 length is 14 residues. In DNA form, the CDR3 reads TGTGCCAGCAGTTTAAATCCTGGGGCCAACGTCCTGACTTTC. As protein: CASSLNPGANVLTF. Supplemented by reference TRBV28 and TRBJ2-6, the full variable domain reads DVKVTQSSRYLVKRTGEKVFLECVQDMDHENMFWYRQDPGLGLRLIYFSYDVKMKEKGDIPEGYSVSREKKERFSLILESASTNQTSMYLCASSLNPGANVLTFGAGSRLTVL.

This clone was detected only once. This chain links TRBV27 with TRBJ2-3; possibly TRBD2 for D (6 bases). V lost 7 bases and J 0 bases, leaving 11 bases between the germline ends. The germline V gene has CDR1 MNHEY and CDR2 SMNVEV (reference sequence). This CDR3 comprises 14 residues. The CDR3, as DNA: TGTGCCAGCAATATGGGGGGAAGCACAGATACGCAGTATTTT. It translates to CASNMGGSTDTQYF.

V usage is TRBV7-3 and J usage is TRBJ2-3; 7 bases fit TRBD2. Germline CDR1 reads SGHTA; CDR2 reads FQGTGA. Trimming cost V 3 bases and J 5 bases; bases outside gene matches: 8. The CDR3 has 15 amino acids. CDR3: CASSFWTGGVDTQYF. CDR3 in DNA: TGTGCCAGCAGCTTCTGGACGGGAGGAGTAGATACGCAGTATTTT.

The J gene is TRBJ2-3, the V gene TRBV13; D may be TRBD2 (7 bases). Between the trimmed V and J ends, which lost 5 bases and 5 bases, there was a span of 20 bases. The CDR3 loop spans 16 amino acids. Germline lookup yields CDR1 PRHDT and CDR2 FYEKMQ (reference sequence). The CDR3 nucleotides read TGTGCCAGCAGCGCGGGACTACCAGGGGTTATAGATACGCAGTATTTT. Residues: CASSAGLPGVIDTQYF.

CDR3 region: CASSEYGYTDTQYF. The CDR3, as DNA: TGCGCCAGCAGTGAGTACGGATACACAGATACGCAGTATTTT. The rearrangement joins TRBV10-1 to TRBJ2-3; D gene uncertain. CDR3 size: 14 residues. Trimming took 1 base from V and 2 from J, leaving 7 bases between them. Germline lookup yields CDR1 WNHNN and CDR2 SYGVQD (reference sequence).

The chain couples TRBV13 to TRBJ2-1, with 9 bases fitting TRBD1. Germline V lookup: CDR1 PRHDT, CDR2 FYEKMQ (reference sequence). The V gene end was trimmed by 5 bases and the J gene end by 7 bases; junction bases not matched to a gene: 9. The CDR3 loop spans 15 amino acids. CDR3: CASSPLGQGRNEQFF. Written as DNA, the CDR3 is TGTGCCAGCAGCCCACTTGGACAGGGGAGGAATGAGCAGTTCTTC.

The chain carries TRBV2 and TRBJ1-3; no clear D gene. Deletions cut 7 bases from V and 1 base from J, with 14 bases between. Germline V lookup: CDR1 SNHLY, CDR2 FYNNEI. The CDR3 covers 15 residues. The chain's CDR3 is CASTPTGGSGNTIYF. The CDR3 region has the DNA TGTGCCAGCACTCCGACGGGAGGGTCTGGAAACACCATATATTTT.

This clone has a handful of counts. This sequence joins TRBV19 and TRBJ2-3; D gene ambiguous. Germline V gene lookup returns CDR1 LNHDA and CDR2 SQIVND (reference sequence). The CDR3 runs to 14 residues. The V end lost 4 bases, the J end lost 6 bases, and 14 bases lay between the germline ends. The CDR3 loop reads CASSTRTARDTQYF. The DNA for the CDR3 is TGTGCCAGTAGTACGAGGACGGCCCGGGATACGCAGTATTTT.

The chain employs TRBV10-2 and TRBJ2-5, with 11 bases fitting TRBD2. The CDR3 spans 15 residues. J was trimmed by 5 bases and V by 6 bases; bases with no gene match: 8. CDR1 WSHSY and CDR2 SAAADI come from the germline V gene. DNA of the CDR3: TGCGCCAGCAGGAAAGGACTAGCGGGTTATGAGACCCAGTACTTC. It translates to CASRKGLAGYETQYF.

This clone was counted once. The chain joins TRBV9 to TRBJ1-4; a possible D gene is TRBD1 (5 bases). Germline CDR1 and CDR2: SGDLS and YYNGEE. The CDR3 loop spans 15 amino acids. Trimming took 6 bases from V and 3 from J, leaving 15 bases between them. CDR3 region: CASNLGGVANEKLFF. CDR3 nucleotide sequence: TGTGCCAGCAACCTGGGGGGGGTGGCTAATGAAAAACTGTTTTTT.

This rearrangement joins TRBV6-5 to TRBJ2-1, with D perhaps matching TRBD1 or TRBD2 (5 bases each). The germline gives CDR1 MNHEY, CDR2 SVGAGI. The length of the CDR3 is 14 residues. Deletions cut 5 bases from V and 4 bases from J, with 12 bases between. The CDR3 region has the DNA TGTGCCAGCAGTATTGGGACGCCTTACAATGAGCAGTTCTTC. Amino acid sequence: CASSIGTPYNEQFF.